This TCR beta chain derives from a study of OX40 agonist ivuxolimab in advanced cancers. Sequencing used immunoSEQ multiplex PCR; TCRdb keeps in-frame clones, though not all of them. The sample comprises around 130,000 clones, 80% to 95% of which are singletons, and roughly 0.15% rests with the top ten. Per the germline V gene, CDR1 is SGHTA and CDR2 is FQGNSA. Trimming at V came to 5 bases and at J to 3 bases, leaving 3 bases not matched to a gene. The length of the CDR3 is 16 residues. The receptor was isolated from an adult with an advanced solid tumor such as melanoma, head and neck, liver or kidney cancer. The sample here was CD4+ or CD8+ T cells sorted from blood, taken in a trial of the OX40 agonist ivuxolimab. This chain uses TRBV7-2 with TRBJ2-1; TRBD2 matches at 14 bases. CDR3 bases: TGTGCCAGCAGCCGACTAGCGGGGGGGATCTACAATGAGCAGTTCTTC. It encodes CASSRLAGGIYNEQFF.